This T cell receptor (beta chain) emerged from a study of cytomegalovirus exposure and HLA in healthy donors. Study-wide points: Within an earlier analysis, most TCR beta V segments proved productive either about 87% or about 30% of the time. The authors assumed roughly uniform sequencing depth across donors for presence/absence analyses. Cytomegalovirus-associated TCR beta chains were listed, numbering over 150. HLA-A and HLA-B allele assignments for most subjects were reportedly predicted accurately using TCR beta sequences.

PCR employed 60 Vbeta and 13 Jbeta primers. The repertoire was sequenced with immunoSEQ multiplex PCR; TCRdb's copy has only in-frame clones and lacks some. The data contain about 140,000 clones, roughly 70% of them singletons. The germline CDR1 and CDR2 sequences are SGDLS and YYNGEE. The V segment lost 3 bases and the J segment 6 bases; nucleotides outside the gene matches: 10. CDR3 length: 16 amino acids. For this clone: Its antigen remains unidentified.

Sequencing was performed on PBMCs. The chain has TRBV9 and TRBJ2-1, with TRBD2 matching over 9 bases. The sequence came from a man aged 55 to 70 in good health and CMV-seronegative. CDR3 nucleotides: TGTGCCAGCAGCGCGCCGGGACTAGCCATAAGCAATGAGCAGTTCTTC. Its translation: CASSAPGLAISNEQFF.